A single sample is the source of the 24 T cell receptor beta chains below, sequenced in a study of T cell changes during pregnancy in multiple sclerosis. Assay: immunoSEQ multiplex PCR; the TCRdb copy retains only in-frame clones and omits some. Among about 77,000 clones, 85% to 95% were seen once, and the ten largest hold 2.6%. The material sequenced was peripheral blood, taken after pregnancy. These receptors all stem from a female donor in good health, enrolled as a control in a pregnancy study.

The genes are TRBV10-3 and TRBJ1-1, with a possible D match to TRBD1 (6 bases). V was shortened by 6 bases and J by 4 bases, with 15 bases between the two germline ends. The germline CDR1 and CDR2 sequences are ENHRY and SYGVKD. This CDR3 is 14 amino acids long. This CDR3 is CAIRIQGVGTEAFF. As DNA, the CDR3 is TGTGCCATCAGAATACAGGGAGTCGGCACTGAAGCTTTCTTT.

The rearrangement links TRBV6-1 to TRBJ1-1; 7 bases match TRBD1. Germline V lookup: CDR1 MNHNS, CDR2 SASEGT. V dropped 6 bases and J dropped 3; count of bases not matched to a gene: 4. The CDR3 runs to 13 residues. The CDR3 sequence: CASRDRRDTEAFF. Here the CDR3 DNA reads TGTGCCAGCAGGGACAGGAGGGACACTGAAGCTTTCTTT.

The chain combines TRBV7-9 with TRBJ2-3, with 8 bases that match TRBD2. The CDR3 sequence is 15 residues long. From germline, CDR1 is SEHNR and CDR2 FQNEAQ (reference sequence). Trimming removed 3 bases from V and 4 bases from J; junction bases left unmatched: 6. The CDR3 DNA is TGTGCCAGCAGCTTTTTAGCGGGGTACCCAGATACGCAGTATTTT. Amino acid sequence: CASSFLAGYPDTQYF.

V usage is TRBV7-8 and J usage is TRBJ2-3; a weak D match, TRBD2 (7 bases). The CDR3 runs to 15 residues. Trimming took 5 bases from V and 5 from J, leaving 17 bases between them. Germline CDR1 reads SGHVS; CDR2 reads FQNEAQ. CDR3 sequence (DNA): TGTGCCAGCAGCCCCCGGCGGGGGCGGGTAGATACGCAGTATTTT. As protein: CASSPRRGRVDTQYF. The full variable domain, with the rest looked up from reference TRBV7-8 and TRBJ2-3, is GAGVSQSPRYKVAKRGQDVALRCDPISGHVSLFWYQQALGQGPEFLTYFQNEAQLDKSGLPSDRFFAERPEGSVSTLKIQRTQQEDSAVYLCASSPRRGRVDTQYFGPGTRLTVL.

The chain employs TRBV11-3 and TRBJ1-1; possible D gene TRBD1, 6 bases. The CDR3 extends over 17 amino acids. V was shortened by 4 bases and J by 2 bases, with 20 bases between the two germline ends. Germline lookup yields CDR1 SGHNT and CDR2 YENEEA. The CDR3 bases are TGTGCCAGCAGCTGGCCTCCTCCCAGGGGAGACAACACTGAAGCTTTCTTT. Protein product: CASSWPPPRGDNTEAFF.

V is TRBV7-8 and J is TRBJ1-3, with D tentatively TRBD1 (5 bases). The germline V gene has CDR1 SGHVS and CDR2 FQNEAQ. V lost 5 bases and J 1 base, leaving 12 bases between the germline ends. CDR3 length: 15 residues. Here the CDR3 reads CASSPRAQSGNTIYF. CDR3 nucleotides: TGTGCCAGCAGCCCCAGGGCTCAATCTGGAAACACCATATATTTT.

This clone was observed many times. V is TRBV6-4 and J is TRBJ2-7; D is perhaps TRBD2 (6 bases). The V and J ends lost 2 bases and 4 bases respectively, with 24 bases between them. This CDR3 contains 18 residues. CDR1 and CDR2 from the germline V gene are MRHNA and SNTAGT. The CDR3 sequence: CASSDADREKSGLYEQYF. The CDR3 nucleotides are TGTGCCAGCAGTGACGCGGACCGAGAGAAGAGTGGACTATACGAGCAGTACTTC.

The genes are TRBV18 and TRBJ2-7; D may be TRBD2 (5 bases). The CDR3 is 12 residues long. The V end lost 3 bases, the J end lost 4 bases, and 7 bases lay between the germline ends. CDR1 is KGHSH and CDR2 is LQKENI in the germline V gene. The CDR3 reads CASSPAGYEQYF. In DNA form, the CDR3 reads TGTGCCAGCTCACCGGCGGGTTACGAGCAGTACTTC.

This clone appeared once. This CDR3 is CASSLRLAGVIEQFF. The CDR3 nucleotides are TGTGCCAGCAGTTTAAGGCTAGCGGGAGTAATTGAGCAGTTCTTC. The J gene is TRBJ2-1, the V gene TRBV28; 10 bases are shared with TRBD2. The V segment lost 2 bases and the J segment 9 bases; nucleotides outside the gene matches: 7. The germline V gene encodes CDR1 MDHEN and CDR2 SYDVKM. The CDR3 runs 15 residues.

The chain recombines TRBV27 with TRBJ2-7, with D maybe TRBD1 (6 bases). CDR3 length equals 13 residues. The V and J ends lost 2 bases and 6 bases respectively, with 11 bases between them. Per germline, CDR1 MNHEY and CDR2 SMNVEV (reference sequence). CDR3 residues: CASSLRDNSEQYF. The DNA for the CDR3 is TGTGCCAGCAGTTTACGGGACAATTCCGAGCAGTACTTC.

The chain uses TRBV30 and TRBJ1-1; D ambiguous. Germline CDR1 and CDR2: GTSNPN and SVGIG (reference sequence). The CDR3 sequence is 12 residues long. With 2 bases removed from V and 5 bases from J, the gap between germline ends came to 9 bases. The CDR3 loop reads CAWSPLRTEAFF. The DNA of the CDR3 is TGTGCCTGGAGTCCTTTACGGACTGAAGCTTTCTTT.

This rearrangement joins TRBV28 to TRBJ2-7, with 11 bases matching TRBD2. Germline V gene lookup returns CDR1 MDHEN and CDR2 SYDVKM. CDR3 length: 16 residues. J was trimmed by 4 bases and V by 1 base; bases with no gene match: 6. CDR3 DNA sequence: TGTGCCAGCAGTTTATCAGGACTAGCGGGTAGATACGAGCAGTACTTC. Translated: CASSLSGLAGRYEQYF. The whole variable domain, filled in from reference TRBV28 and TRBJ2-7, reads DVKVTQSSRYLVKRTGEKVFLECVQDMDHENMFWYRQDPGLGLRLIYFSYDVKMKEKGDIPEGYSVSREKKERFSLILESASTNQTSMYLCASSLSGLAGRYEQYFGPGTRLTVT.

DNA of the CDR3: TGCGCCAGCAGCTCAACGACGGGGTGGGGTCCGGACGGCTACACCTTC. This translates into CASSSTTGWGPDGYTF. This sequence joins TRBV5-1 and TRBJ1-2; D is ambiguous. CDR1 and CDR2 (germline): SGHRS, YFSETQ. V gave up 3 bases and J gave up 8 bases, with 23 bases separating them. The CDR3 covers 16 residues.

This chain links TRBV7-6 with TRBJ2-2; D may be TRBD2 (7 bases). There are 17 residues in the CDR3. V was shortened by 4 bases and J by 1 base, with 16 bases between the two germline ends. Per the germline V gene, CDR1 is SGHVS and CDR2 is FNYEAQ. The CDR3 here is CASSWPRGALNTGELFF. The CDR3 DNA follows: TGTGCCAGCAGCTGGCCCCGGGGGGCCCTGAACACCGGGGAGCTGTTTTTT.

The rearrangement links TRBV19 to TRBJ1-1; no firm D call. In germline, CDR1 is LNHDA, CDR2 SQIVND (reference sequence). Between the trimmed V and J ends, which lost 6 bases and 8 bases, there was a span of 13 bases. The length of the CDR3 is 12 residues. CDR3 sequence: CASRKAPGEAFF. In nucleotides, the CDR3 is TGTGCCAGTAGGAAAGCGCCGGGAGAAGCTTTCTTT.

This sequence joins TRBV7-9 and TRBJ1-3; unclear D gene. Trimming took off 5 bases at V and 0 bases at J, with 11 bases between the two ends. Per the germline V gene, CDR1 is SEHNR and CDR2 is FQNEAQ (reference sequence). CDR3 length: 15 amino acids. The CDR3 coding sequence is TGTGCCAGCAGCCCCCAGAGGCTCTCTGGAAACACCATATATTTT. This encodes CASSPQRLSGNTIYF. The whole variable domain, filled in from reference TRBV7-9 and TRBJ1-3, reads DTGVSQNPRHKITKRGQNVTFRCDPISEHNRLYWYRQTLGQGPEFLTYFQNEAQLEKSRLLSDRFSAERPKGSFSTLEIQRTEQGDSAMYLCASSPQRLSGNTIYFGEGSWLTVV.

The chain links TRBV18 to TRBJ2-7, with a possible D match to TRBD2 (6 bases). With 5 bases removed from V and 6 bases from J, the gap between germline ends came to 11 bases. The CDR3 runs 12 residues. Germline CDR1 reads KGHSH; CDR2 reads LQKENI. The CDR3 protein is CASSTEGGEQYF. Written as DNA, the CDR3 is TGTGCCAGCTCAACAGAGGGAGGCGAGCAGTACTTC.

This clone was seen a handful of times. The gene calls are TRBV7-3 and TRBJ2-4; no firm D call. The CDR3 loop spans 13 amino acids. V dropped 5 bases and J dropped 8 bases, with 13 bases sitting between them. CDR1 SGHTA and CDR2 FQGTGA come from the germline V gene. The CDR3 is CASSPPPPDIQYF. The CDR3 nucleotides read TGTGCCAGCAGCCCTCCCCCGCCGGACATTCAGTACTTC.

The chain has TRBV28 and TRBJ1-4; D is uncertain. With 8 bases removed from V and 5 bases from J, the gap between germline ends came to 12 bases. The CDR3 runs 13 residues. CDR1 is MDHEN, CDR2 SYDVKM, per germline. Written as DNA, the CDR3 is TGTGCCAGCCTCGACGGAGGGAATGAAAAACTGTTTTTT. Translating gives CASLDGGNEKLFF.

The chain joins TRBV28 to TRBJ2-7; 10 nucleotides align to TRBD2. CDR1 and CDR2 (germline): MDHEN, SYDVKM. The CDR3 has 16 amino acids. Losses at the gene ends were 3 bases for V and 4 bases for J; bases not matched to a gene: 9. The CDR3 nucleotides are TGTGCCAGCAGTTTTGCTGTAGCGGGAGGTTTATACGAGCAGTACTTC. Protein product: CASSFAVAGGLYEQYF.

This clone was picked up a small number of times. The CDR3 reads CASSQDTNRKPGTGAREQYF. DNA for the CDR3: TGTGCCAGCAGCCAAGACACCAACCGAAAGCCCGGGACAGGGGCTAGGGAGCAGTACTTC. This chain links TRBV4-2 with TRBJ2-7, with 10 bases that match TRBD1. The CDR3 loop spans 20 amino acids. The V gene end was trimmed by 0 bases and the J gene end by 7 bases; junction bases not matched to a gene: 21. Per the germline V gene, CDR1 is LGHNA and CDR2 is YNFKEQ.

The chain joins TRBV2 to TRBJ2-3; D gene ambiguous. This CDR3 region has 14 residues. Germline CDR1 is SNHLY and CDR2 is FYNNEI. Deletions cut 4 bases from V and 0 bases from J, with 8 bases between. The CDR3 coding sequence is TGTGCCAGCAGTGTTTGGGCCAGCACAGATACGCAGTATTTT. Encoded protein: CASSVWASTDTQYF.

The rearrangement uses TRBV6-1 and TRBJ1-5, with D maybe TRBD1 (5 bases). The V end lost 9 bases, the J end lost 1 base, and 7 bases lay between the germline ends. Germline assignment: CDR1 MNHNS and CDR2 SASEGT. CDR3 length: 12 residues. The CDR3 protein is CASGGSNQPQHF. The CDR3 nucleotides read TGTGCCAGTGGGGGGAGCAATCAGCCCCAGCATTTT.

The CDR3 reads CAWSVLGNQPQHF. The CDR3 DNA is TGTGCCTGGAGTGTACTTGGCAATCAGCCCCAGCATTTT. The J gene is TRBJ1-5, the V gene TRBV30; D not resolved. The V end lost 0 bases, the J end lost 2 bases, and 5 bases lay between the germline ends. The CDR3 has 13 amino acids. CDR1 is GTSNPN, CDR2 SVGIG, per germline (reference sequence).